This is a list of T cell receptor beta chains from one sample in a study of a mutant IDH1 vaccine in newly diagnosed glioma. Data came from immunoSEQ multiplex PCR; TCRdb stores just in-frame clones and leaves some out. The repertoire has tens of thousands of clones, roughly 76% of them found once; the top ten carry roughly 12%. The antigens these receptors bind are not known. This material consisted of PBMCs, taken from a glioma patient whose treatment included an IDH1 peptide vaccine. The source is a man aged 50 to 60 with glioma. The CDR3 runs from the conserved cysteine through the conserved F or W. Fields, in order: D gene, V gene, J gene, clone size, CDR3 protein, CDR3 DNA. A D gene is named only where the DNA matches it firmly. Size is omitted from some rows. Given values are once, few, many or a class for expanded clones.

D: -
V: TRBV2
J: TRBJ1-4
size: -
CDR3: CASSESQTLFF
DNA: TGTGCCAGCAGTGAATCACAGACACTGTTTTTT

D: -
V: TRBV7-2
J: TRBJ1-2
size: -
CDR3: CASSLTQLVDGYTF
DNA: TGTGCCAGCAGCTTGACGCAGCTGGTAGATGGCTACACCTTC

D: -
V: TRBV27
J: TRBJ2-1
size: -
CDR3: CASSLDGSSYNEQFF
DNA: TGTGCCAGCAGCCTGGACGGGAGCTCCTACAATGAGCAGTTCTTC

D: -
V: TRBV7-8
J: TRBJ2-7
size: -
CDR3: CASSLGLVSSYEQYF
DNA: TGTGCCAGCAGCTTGGGACTGGTGAGCTCCTACGAGCAGTACTTC

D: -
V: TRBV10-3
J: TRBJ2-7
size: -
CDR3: CAISSQGFEQYF
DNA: TGTGCCATCAGTAGCCAGGGGTTCGAGCAGTACTTC

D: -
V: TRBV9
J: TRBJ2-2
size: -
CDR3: CASSVYGNTGELFF
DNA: TGTGCCAGCAGCGTATACGGAAACACCGGGGAGCTGTTTTTT

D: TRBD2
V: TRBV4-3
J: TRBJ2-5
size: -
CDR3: CASSRGGGLARDQETQYF
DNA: TGCGCCAGCAGCCGAGGGGGTGGACTAGCTAGGGATCAAGAGACCCAGTACTTC

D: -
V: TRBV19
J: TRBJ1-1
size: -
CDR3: CASSGTEAFF
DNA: TGTGCCAGTAGCGGGACTGAAGCTTTCTTT

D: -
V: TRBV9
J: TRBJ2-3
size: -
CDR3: CASSVGRPTNTQYF
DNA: TGTGCCAGCAGCGTAGGCAGGCCCACAAATACGCAGTATTTT

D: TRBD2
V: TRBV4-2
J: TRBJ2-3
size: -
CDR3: CASSQGLAGGPGTDTQYF
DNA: TGTGCCAGCAGCCAAGGACTAGCGGGAGGGCCGGGCACAGATACGCAGTATTTT

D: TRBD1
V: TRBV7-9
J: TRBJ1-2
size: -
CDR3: CASSLGTGVGIYGYTF
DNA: TGTGCCAGCAGCTTAGGGACAGGGGTAGGGATCTATGGCTACACCTTC

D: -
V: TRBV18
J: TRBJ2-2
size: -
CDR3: CASSVVGASTGELFF
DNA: TGTGCCAGCTCGGTCGTCGGGGCCTCCACCGGGGAGCTGTTTTTT

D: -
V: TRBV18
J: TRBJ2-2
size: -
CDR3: CASSPTSPSTGELFF
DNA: TGTGCCAGCTCACCCACGTCACCCTCGACCGGGGAGCTGTTTTTT

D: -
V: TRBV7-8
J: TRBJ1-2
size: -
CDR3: CASSPGAGGTANGYTF
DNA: TGTGCCAGCAGCCCCGGGGCGGGCGGGACGGCGAATGGCTACACCTTC

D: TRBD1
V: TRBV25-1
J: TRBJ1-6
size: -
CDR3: CASSTRDRGSSPLHF
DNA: TGTGCCAGCTCTACGAGGGACAGGGGAAGTTCACCCCTCCACTTT

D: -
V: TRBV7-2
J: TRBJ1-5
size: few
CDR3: CASSATSANQPQHF
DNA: TGTGCCAGCAGCGCGACATCCGCGAATCAGCCCCAGCATTTT

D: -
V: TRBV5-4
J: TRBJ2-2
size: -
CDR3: CASSLVDTGELFF
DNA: TGTGCCAGCAGCTTGGTTGACACCGGGGAGCTGTTTTTT

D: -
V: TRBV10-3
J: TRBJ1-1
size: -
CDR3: CATREGGYTEAFF
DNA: TGTGCCACCCGGGAAGGGGGATATACTGAAGCTTTCTTT

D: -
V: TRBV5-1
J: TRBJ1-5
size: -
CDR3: CASSLEVNQPQHF
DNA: TGCGCCAGCAGCTTGGAGGTAAATCAGCCCCAGCATTTT

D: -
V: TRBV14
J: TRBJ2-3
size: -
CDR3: CASSQDVGTDTQYF
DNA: TGTGCCAGCAGCCAGGATGTTGGCACAGATACGCAGTATTTT